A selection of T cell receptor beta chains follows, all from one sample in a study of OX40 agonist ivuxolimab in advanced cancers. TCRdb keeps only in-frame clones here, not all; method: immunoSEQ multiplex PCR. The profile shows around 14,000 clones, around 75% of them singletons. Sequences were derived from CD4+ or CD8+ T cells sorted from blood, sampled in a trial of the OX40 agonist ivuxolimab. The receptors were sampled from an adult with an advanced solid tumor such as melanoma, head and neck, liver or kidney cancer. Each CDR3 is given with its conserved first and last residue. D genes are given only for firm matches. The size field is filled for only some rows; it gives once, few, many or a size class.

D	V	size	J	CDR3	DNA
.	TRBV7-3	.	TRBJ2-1	CASSLYLRSPGNEQFF	TGTGCCAGCAGCTTATATCTCCGGAGCCCGGGGAATGAGCAGTTCTTC
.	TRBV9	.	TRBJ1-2	CASSVGANYGYTF	TGTGCCAGCAGCGTCGGGGCTAACTATGGCTACACCTTC
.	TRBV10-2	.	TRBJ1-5	CASSESDAGGPQHF	TGCGCCAGCAGTGAATCCGACGCGGGTGGGCCCCAGCATTTT
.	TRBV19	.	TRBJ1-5	CASSMGARNQPQHF	TGTGCCAGTAGTATGGGAGCAAGAAATCAGCCCCAGCATTTT
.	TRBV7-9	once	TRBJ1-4	CASSLGGQGSNEKLFF	TGTGCCAGCAGCTTAGGAGGTCAGGGGTCTAATGAAAAACTGTTTTTT
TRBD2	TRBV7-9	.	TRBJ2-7	CASSWGLAEAYEQYF	TGTGCCAGCAGCTGGGGACTAGCGGAGGCCTACGAGCAGTACTTC
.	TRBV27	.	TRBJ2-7	CASSSQGDEGYEQYF	TGTGCCAGCAGTTCTCAGGGAGACGAGGGCTACGAGCAGTACTTC
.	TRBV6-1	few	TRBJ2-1	CASSGWVSNEQFF	TGTGCCAGCAGTGGGTGGGTCTCCAATGAGCAGTTCTTC
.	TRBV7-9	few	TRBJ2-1	CASRLRDPGNEQFF	TGTGCCAGCAGATTGCGGGATCCCGGGAATGAGCAGTTCTTC
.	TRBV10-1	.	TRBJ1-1	CASIHEQVNTEAFF	TGCGCCAGCATTCACGAACAGGTGAACACTGAAGCTTTCTTT
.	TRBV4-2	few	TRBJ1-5	CASSQDTLSNQPQHF	TGTGCCAGCAGCCAAGATACACTTAGCAATCAGCCCCAGCATTTT
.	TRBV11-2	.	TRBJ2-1	CASSLADAYNEQFF	TGTGCCAGCAGCTTAGCGGATGCCTACAATGAGCAGTTCTTC
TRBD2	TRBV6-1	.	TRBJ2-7	CASSERTSGRNEQYF	TGTGCCAGCAGTGAAAGGACTAGCGGGAGAAACGAGCAGTACTTC
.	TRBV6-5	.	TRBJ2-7	CASSVRTLDEQYF	TGTGCCAGCAGTGTCCGGACTCTGGACGAGCAGTACTTC
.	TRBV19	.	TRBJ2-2	CASSIGIGELFF	TGTGCCAGTAGTATAGGCATCGGGGAGCTGTTTTTT
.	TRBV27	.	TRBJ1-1	CASSQQGNTEAFF	TGTGCCAGCAGTCAACAGGGGAACACTGAAGCTTTCTTT
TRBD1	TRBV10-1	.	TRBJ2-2	CASRGGTGETGELFF	TGCGCCAGCAGAGGAGGGACAGGGGAGACCGGGGAGCTGTTTTTT